This TCR beta chain emerged from a study of monozygotic twins with inflammatory bowel disease. Germline lookup yields CDR1 DFQATT and CDR2 SNEGSKA (reference sequence). The CDR3 has 14 residues. Generation of cDNA took place in eight separate reactions per sample. Molecular identifiers with 6-nucleotide sample barcodes were added during cDNA synthesis via template switching. For each CDR3 protein, TCRdb gives one entry from its re-call of the 5' RACE reads, without DNA. The sample table includes about 110,000 distinct CDR3 sequences. Study outcomes and limitations: Relative to healthy twins, IBD patients had fewer clonotypes in common with others, a gap that was especially apparent with disease activity.

To note about this clonotype: The antigen remains unidentified.

A roughly 2.5 ml blood sample was drawn per donor. The chain couples TRBV20-1 to TRBJ1-2; TCRdb proposes TRBD1, but this gene call is untestable without DNA. Sequencing used blood. This TCR was sampled from a human donor with ulcerative colitis or Crohn's disease, or a healthy co-twin of an affected twin (not recorded which). CDR3 protein: CSATKTGLDYGYTF.